This TCR beta chain derives from a study of blood T cell repertoires in COVID-19 (dated by TCRdb to about 2020). Study-wide context: Samples covering the acute and convalescent phases of COVID-19 were provided by collaborators in the United States, Italy and Spain. The prospective study material was composed of cDNA or gDNA derived from T cells, B-cell-depleted T cells, or PBMCs. Subjects who had been exposed to COVID-19, were actively infected with it, or had recovered from it provided the deeply sampled blood TCRbeta repertoires that made up the dataset. The repertoires were made available in a free public database intended to serve as a resource for research on the immune response to SARS-CoV-2. Samples were obtained from the ongoing ImmuneRACE study (first 160 participants) and from 950 to 1,500 subjects provided by 6 global collaborators. Nearly every sample came with metadata listing a de-identified subject ID, COVID-19 status, age in years and sex. HLA class I and class II types, where available, came from metadata supplied by the sample provider rather than from assay-based typing. Summary of the overall study and its limitations: The quantity of clinical and demographic metadata differed by source and by participant and was supplied without curation.

Concerning this clone: Which antigen it targets is not known. No much larger clonotype is one base removed from it; base qualities were not supplied.

TCRbeta CDR3 regions were amplified from genomic DNA using the immunoSEQ Assay, a bias-controlled multiplex PCR. The paper's processing steps were these. The number of nucleated cells in each sample was estimated by amplification of reference gene primers within the assay. To quantify the absolute abundance of each unique TCRbeta CDR3 rearrangement, sequence reads were collapsed and filtered. Productive Simpson clonality was computed per sample as the square root of Simpson's diversity index over productive rearrangements. TCRdb obtained this table from immuneACCESS and retained in-frame rearrangements with V and J assigned. These tables miss some clones; where compared with another copy, unresolved V genes account for less than half of the shortfall, and the remainder is unexplained. V and J calls and clone size are given by that table; D and trimming were obtained from the DNA. The sample table shows about 140,000 clones, and about 83% are seen once. Around 9.5% of the sample comes from the top ten.

From the germline V gene, CDR1 is MNHEY and CDR2 is SVGAGI. Its CDR3 holds 12 amino acids, cysteine through phenylalanine. Of all the DNA, just the CDR3 is kept, 36 bases in frame from base 1. V sheds 9 bases and J sheds 7 bases, leaving 13 bases between their ends. One collaborating source in Seattle enrolled patients during active infection and followed them longitudinally through the course of disease. The collaborating institutions used their own protocols to collect whole blood in K2EDTA tubes. For TCRbeta analysis, collaborators shipped samples as frozen whole blood, isolated PBMCs, or DNA extracted from either of those sample types.

Material: peripheral blood. The receptor comes from a man in his thirties or forties with COVID-19, enrolled during active disease. The V gene is TRBV6-5 and the J gene is TRBJ2-1; 5 matching bases give a weak D call of TRBD2. The DNA sequence is given as TGTGCCAGTACTAGGGTCTGGAATGAGCAGTTCTTC. This yields the protein CASTRVWNEQFF.